The clone carrying this T cell receptor beta chain was seen just once. Its specificity is unknown. These data come from a study of cytomegalovirus exposure and HLA in healthy donors. On the study more broadly: Most donors, 81% of a few hundred genotyped, fell in the Caucasian-associated ancestry cluster.

Notes on the study in general: Most TCR beta V segments were productive about 90% or about 30% of the time in an earlier analysis.

The V gene's germline CDR1 is SGHDT and CDR2 YYEEEE. The CDR3 spans 16 residues. Trimming cost V 0 bases and J 5 bases, with 17 bases left between them. The PCR ran on 60 Vbeta and 13 Jbeta primers. Libraries were prepared by immunoSEQ multiplex PCR; TCRdb keeps only in-frame clonotypes and omits some of them. In the table there are some 200,000 clones, more than 75% of which are singletons. Sequencing used PBMCs. The V gene is TRBV5-6, the J gene TRBJ2-5, with a weak D call TRBD2 (6 bases). The clonotype comes from a woman between 45 and 65 years old in good health and CMV-seropositive. In DNA form, the CDR3 reads TGTGCCAGCAGCTTGGCTCGGGACTCTTTAGGGGAGACCCAGTACTTC. Translation: CASSLARDSLGETQYF. Full variable domain (missing parts from reference TRBV5-6 and TRBJ2-5): DAGVTQSPTHLIKTRGQQVTLRCSPKSGHDTVSWYQQALGQGPQFIFQYYEEEERQRGNFPDRFSGHQFPNYSSELNVNALLLGDSALYLCASSLARDSLGETQYFGPGTRLLVL.